This TCR beta chain was profiled in a study of T cells after yellow fever vaccination. Looking at the study overall: Some fractions had low cell numbers, and these were prepared with SMART-Seq v4 Ultra Low Input.

A word on this clonotype: Its antigen remains unknown.

The authors made TCR cDNA by 5'RACE template switching, adding a universal primer site and UMIs. MiXCR, run by TCRdb on the 5' RACE reads, gives a single entry per CDR3 protein. There are a few hundred thousand distinct CDR3 sequences in the sample; roughly 8% occur only once, and about 16% lies in the top ten. Study-wide findings and caveats: Post-booster reappearance was seen for most primary-vaccination clones (96% CD4, around 88% CD8). There was a small share of clonotypes that showed up in both the CD4 and CD8 compartments.

Germline CDR1 and CDR2: SGHTA and FQGTGA. The V and J ends lost 6 bases and 4 bases respectively, with 15 bases between them. This CDR3 contains 15 residues. The gene calls are TRBV7-3 and TRBJ2-2; D is possibly TRBD2 (5 bases). The sequence was obtained from a man between 18 and 29 years old who received the YFV17D yellow fever vaccine. Source: PBMCs, taken roughly seven weeks after the first yellow fever vaccination. CDR3 bases: TGTGCCAGCAGTTCTAGTGTGAGGGCCACCGGGGAGCTGTTTTTT. This translates into CASSSSVRATGELFF.